Given below is one T cell receptor beta chain in context. As handled by the study authors: For nucleated cells, counts were estimated from reference gene primer amplification. The repertoire was sequenced with immunoSEQ multiplex PCR; TCRdb's copy has only in-frame clones and lacks some. For V, J and clone size, that table is used; D and trimming come from the DNA. The sample has some 230,000 clones; around 83% are singletons. This sample was taken from a study of blood T cell repertoires in COVID-19. Study information: The United States, Italy and Spain provided the acute and convalescent COVID-19 samples. T cells, B-cell-depleted T cells, or PBMCs provided the cDNA or gDNA that served as material.

Sequenced sample: peripheral blood. The origin of this receptor is a man aged 40-49 years with acute or convalescent COVID-19.

As DNA, the CDR3 is TGTGCCTGGGGCGGAGGGGCCAACGAGCAGTACTTC. Its protein is CAWGGGANEQYF. The genes are TRBV30 and TRBJ2-7; a weak D match, TRBD2 (6 bases). The CDR3 sequence is 12 residues long. Trimming shortened V by 5 bases and J by 5 bases, and 13 bases separated the two germline ends. Germline V gene data show CDR1 as GTSNPN and CDR2 as SVGIG (reference sequence).